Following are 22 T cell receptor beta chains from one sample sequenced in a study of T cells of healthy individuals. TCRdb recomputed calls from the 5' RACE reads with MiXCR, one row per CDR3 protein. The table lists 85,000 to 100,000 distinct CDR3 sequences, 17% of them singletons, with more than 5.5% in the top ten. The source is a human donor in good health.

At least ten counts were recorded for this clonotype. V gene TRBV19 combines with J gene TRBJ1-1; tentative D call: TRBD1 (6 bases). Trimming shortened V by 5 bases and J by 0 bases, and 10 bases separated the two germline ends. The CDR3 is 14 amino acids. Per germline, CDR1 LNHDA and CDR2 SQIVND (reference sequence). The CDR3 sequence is CASSFGQLNTEAFF. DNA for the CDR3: TGTGCCAGTAGTTTCGGACAGCTGAACACTGAAGCTTTCTTT.

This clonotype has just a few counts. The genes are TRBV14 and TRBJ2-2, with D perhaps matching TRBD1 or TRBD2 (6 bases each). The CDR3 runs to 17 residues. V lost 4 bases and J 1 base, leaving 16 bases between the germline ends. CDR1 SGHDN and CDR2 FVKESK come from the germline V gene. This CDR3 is CASSRSGAEKNTGELFF. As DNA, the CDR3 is TGTGCCAGCAGCCGGTCGGGGGCCGAGAAGAACACCGGGGAGCTGTTTTTT. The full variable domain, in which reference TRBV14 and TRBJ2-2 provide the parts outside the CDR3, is EAGVTQFPSHSVIEKGQTVTLRCDPISGHDNLYWYRRVMGKEIKFLLHFVKESKQDESGMPNNRFLAERTGGTYSTLKVQPAELEDSGVYFCASSRSGAEKNTGELFFGEGSRLTVL.

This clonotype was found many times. CDR3 nucleotides: TGCAGCGTCCTAGGGACAGGTGGGACTGAAGCTTTCTTT. Residues: CSVLGTGGTEAFF. The chain recombines TRBV29-1 with TRBJ1-1; 8 bases match TRBD1. The CDR3 covers 13 residues. J was trimmed by 5 bases and V by 6 bases; bases with no gene match: 8. Germline lookup yields CDR1 SQVTM and CDR2 ANQGSEA.

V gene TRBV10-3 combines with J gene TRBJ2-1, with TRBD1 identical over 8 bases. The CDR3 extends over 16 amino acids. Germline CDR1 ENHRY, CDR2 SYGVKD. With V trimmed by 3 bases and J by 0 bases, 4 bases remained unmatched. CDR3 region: CAISDPGQGSYNEQFF. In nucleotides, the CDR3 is TGTGCCATCAGTGACCCAGGACAGGGCTCCTACAATGAGCAGTTCTTC.

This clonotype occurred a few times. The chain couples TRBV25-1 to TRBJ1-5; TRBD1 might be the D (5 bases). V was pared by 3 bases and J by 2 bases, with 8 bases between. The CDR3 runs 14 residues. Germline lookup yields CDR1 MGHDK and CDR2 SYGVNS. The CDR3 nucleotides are TGTGCCAGCAGTGACCCAGGGCGCAATCAGCCCCAGCATTTT. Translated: CASSDPGRNQPQHF.

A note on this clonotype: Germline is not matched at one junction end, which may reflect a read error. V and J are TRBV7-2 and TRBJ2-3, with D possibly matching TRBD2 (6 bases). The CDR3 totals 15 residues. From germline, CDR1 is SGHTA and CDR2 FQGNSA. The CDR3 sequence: CVSSPGGRETDTQYF. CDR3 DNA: TGTGTCAGCAGCCCCGGGGGTAGGGAAACAGATACGCAGTATTTT. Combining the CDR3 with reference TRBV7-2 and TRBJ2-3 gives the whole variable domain GAGVSQSPSNKVTEKGKDVELRCDPISGHTALYWYRQSLGQGLEFLIYFQGNSAPDKSGLPSDRFSAERTGGSVSTLTIQRTQQEDSAVYLCVSSPGGRETDTQYFGPGTRLTVL.

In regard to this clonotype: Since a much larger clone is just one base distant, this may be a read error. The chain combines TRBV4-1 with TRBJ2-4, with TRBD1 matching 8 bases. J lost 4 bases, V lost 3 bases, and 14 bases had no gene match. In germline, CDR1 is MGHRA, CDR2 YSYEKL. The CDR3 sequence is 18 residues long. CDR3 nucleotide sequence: TGCGCCAGCAGCCATGCGGAGGACAGGGAGAAGTGGAAAAACATTCAGTACTTC. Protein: CASSHAEDREKWKNIQYF.

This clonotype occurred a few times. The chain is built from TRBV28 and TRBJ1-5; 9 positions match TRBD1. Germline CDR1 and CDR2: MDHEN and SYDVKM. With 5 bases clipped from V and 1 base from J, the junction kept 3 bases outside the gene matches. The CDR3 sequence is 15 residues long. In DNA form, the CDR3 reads TGTGCCAGCAGTCCGACAGGGGGAAGCAATCAGCCCCAGCATTTT. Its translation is CASSPTGGSNQPQHF.

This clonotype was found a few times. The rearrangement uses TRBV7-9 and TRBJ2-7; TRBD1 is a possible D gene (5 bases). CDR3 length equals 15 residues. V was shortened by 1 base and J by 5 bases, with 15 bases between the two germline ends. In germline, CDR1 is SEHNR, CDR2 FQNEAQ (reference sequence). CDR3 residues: CASSLEGQGINEQYF. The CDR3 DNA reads TGTGCCAGCAGCTTAGAGGGCCAGGGAATTAACGAGCAGTACTTC.

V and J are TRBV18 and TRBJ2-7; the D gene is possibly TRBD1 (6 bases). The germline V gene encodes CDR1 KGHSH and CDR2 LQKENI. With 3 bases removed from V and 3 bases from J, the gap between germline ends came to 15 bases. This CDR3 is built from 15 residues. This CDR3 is CASSPRTGNLYEQYF. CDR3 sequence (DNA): TGTGCCAGCTCACCTCGAACAGGGAACCTCTACGAGCAGTACTTC.

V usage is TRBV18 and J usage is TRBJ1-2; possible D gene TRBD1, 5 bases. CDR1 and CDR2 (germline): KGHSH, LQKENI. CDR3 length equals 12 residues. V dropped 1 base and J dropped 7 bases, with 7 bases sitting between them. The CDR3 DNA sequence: TGTGCCAGCTCACCACAGGGACTTGGCTACACCTTC. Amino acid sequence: CASSPQGLGYTF.

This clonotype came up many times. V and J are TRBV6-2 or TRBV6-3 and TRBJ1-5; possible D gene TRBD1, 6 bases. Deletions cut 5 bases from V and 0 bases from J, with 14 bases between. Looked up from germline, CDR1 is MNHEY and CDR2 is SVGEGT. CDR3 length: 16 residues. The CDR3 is CASSSLGTHSNQPQHF. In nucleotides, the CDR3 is TGTGCCAGCAGTAGCTTGGGGACACATAGCAATCAGCCCCAGCATTTT.

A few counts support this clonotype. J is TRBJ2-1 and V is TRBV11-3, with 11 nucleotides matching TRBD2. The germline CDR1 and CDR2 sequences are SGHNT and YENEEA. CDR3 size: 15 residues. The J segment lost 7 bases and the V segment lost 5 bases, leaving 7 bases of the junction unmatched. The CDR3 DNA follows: TGTGCCAGCAGCCACCAACTAGCGGGAGTAAATGAGCAGTTCTTC. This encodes CASSHQLAGVNEQFF.

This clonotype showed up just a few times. For the CDR3, the DNA is TGTGCCAGCAGCCATTACAATCAGCCCCAGCATTTT. Amino acids: CASSHYNQPQHF. V and J are TRBV3-1 and TRBJ1-5; D not resolved. This CDR3 has 12 amino acids. V shed 3 bases and J shed 3 bases, with 3 bases lying between them. Germline CDR1 reads LGHDT; CDR2 reads YNNKEL (reference sequence).

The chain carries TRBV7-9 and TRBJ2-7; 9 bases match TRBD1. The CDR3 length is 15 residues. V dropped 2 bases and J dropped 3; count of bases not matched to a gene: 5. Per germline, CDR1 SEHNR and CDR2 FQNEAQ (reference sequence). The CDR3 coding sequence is TGTGCCAGCAGCTTACCGGGACAGGGCGACTACGAGCAGTACTTC. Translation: CASSLPGQGDYEQYF.

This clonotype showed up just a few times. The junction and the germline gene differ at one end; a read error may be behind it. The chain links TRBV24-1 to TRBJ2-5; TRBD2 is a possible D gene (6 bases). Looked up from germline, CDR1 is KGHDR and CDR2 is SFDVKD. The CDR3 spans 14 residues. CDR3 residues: CATSDLRDWETQYF. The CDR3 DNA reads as TGCGCCACCAGTGATTTGCGGGATTGGGAGACCCAGTACTTC.

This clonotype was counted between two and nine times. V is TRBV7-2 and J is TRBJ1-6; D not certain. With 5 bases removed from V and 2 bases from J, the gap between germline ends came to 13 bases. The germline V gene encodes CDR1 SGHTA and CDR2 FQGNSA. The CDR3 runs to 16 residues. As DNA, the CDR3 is TGTGCCAGCAGCCCGTATGACGCTACCTATAATTCACCCCTCCACTTT. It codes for CASSPYDATYNSPLHF.

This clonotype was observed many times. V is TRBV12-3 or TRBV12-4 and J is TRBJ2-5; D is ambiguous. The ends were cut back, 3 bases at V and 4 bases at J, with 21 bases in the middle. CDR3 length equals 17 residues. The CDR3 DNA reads TGTGCCAGCAGTTTGACCGCGACACCCTCACTGGGAGAGACCCAGTACTTC. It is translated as CASSLTATPSLGETQYF.

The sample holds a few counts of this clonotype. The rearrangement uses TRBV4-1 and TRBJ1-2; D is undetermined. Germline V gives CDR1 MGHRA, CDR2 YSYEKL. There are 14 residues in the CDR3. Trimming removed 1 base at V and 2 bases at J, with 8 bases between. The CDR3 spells CASSQVGTNYGYTF. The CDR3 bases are TGCGCCAGCAGCCAAGTGGGCACAAACTATGGCTACACCTTC.

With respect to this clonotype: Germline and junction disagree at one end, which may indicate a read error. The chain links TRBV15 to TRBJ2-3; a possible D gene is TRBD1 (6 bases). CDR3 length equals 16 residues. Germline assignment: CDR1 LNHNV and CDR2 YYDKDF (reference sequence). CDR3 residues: CATSRSPGQSKDTQYF. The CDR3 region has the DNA TGTGCCACCAGCAGATCCCCCGGACAGAGCAAAGATACGCAGTATTTT.

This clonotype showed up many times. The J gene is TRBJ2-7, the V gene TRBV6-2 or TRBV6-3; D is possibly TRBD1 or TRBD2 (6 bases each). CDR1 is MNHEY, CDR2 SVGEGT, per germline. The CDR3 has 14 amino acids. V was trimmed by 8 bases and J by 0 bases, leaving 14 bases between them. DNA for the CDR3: TGTGCCAGCTTACCCAGGGGAGGCTCCTACGAGCAGTACTTC. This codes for CASLPRGGSYEQYF.

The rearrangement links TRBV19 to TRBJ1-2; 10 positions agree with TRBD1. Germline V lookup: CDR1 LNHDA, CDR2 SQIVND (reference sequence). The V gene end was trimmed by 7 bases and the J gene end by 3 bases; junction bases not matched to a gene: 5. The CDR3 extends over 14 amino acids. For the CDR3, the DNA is TGTGCCAGTACCTCGACAGGGGGCCACTATGGCTACACCTTC. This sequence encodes CASTSTGGHYGYTF.